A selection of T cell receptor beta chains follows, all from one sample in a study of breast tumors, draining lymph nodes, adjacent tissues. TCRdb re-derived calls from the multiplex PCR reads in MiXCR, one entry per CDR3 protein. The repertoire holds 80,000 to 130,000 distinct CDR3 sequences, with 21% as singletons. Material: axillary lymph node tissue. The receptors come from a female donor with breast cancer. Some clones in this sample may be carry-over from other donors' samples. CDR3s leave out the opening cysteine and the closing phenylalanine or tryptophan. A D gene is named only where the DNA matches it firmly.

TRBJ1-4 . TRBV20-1 SAGNSNEKLF
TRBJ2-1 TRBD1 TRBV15 ATFPGQGQEGVYNEQF
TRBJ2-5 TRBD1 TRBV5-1 ASSLYNPGQSRETQY
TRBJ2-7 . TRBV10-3 AISESTDSYEQY
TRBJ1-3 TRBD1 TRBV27 ASSLRGQGWSGNTIY
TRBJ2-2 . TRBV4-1 ASSQDLLGELF
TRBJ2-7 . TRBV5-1 ASSLGQVRRVGEQY
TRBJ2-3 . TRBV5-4 ASSLALRTDTQY
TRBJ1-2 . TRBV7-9 ASSAPLATRDGYT
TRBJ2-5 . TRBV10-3 AISGTGSGGETQY
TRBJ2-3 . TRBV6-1 ASSREFDGDTQY
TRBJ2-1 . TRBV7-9 ASSLASLNNEQF
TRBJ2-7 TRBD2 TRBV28 ASSSRTSGRPYEQY
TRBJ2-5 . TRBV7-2 ASSLGGRETQY
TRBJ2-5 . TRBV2 ASSANRGETQY
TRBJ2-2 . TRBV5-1 ASSLGVPTGELF
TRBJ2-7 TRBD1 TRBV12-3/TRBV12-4 ASSLQGQFYEQY
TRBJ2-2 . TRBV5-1 ASSSHRVGGELF
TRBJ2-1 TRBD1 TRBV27 ASSLTGGDNEQF
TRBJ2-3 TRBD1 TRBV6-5 ASSGQGSSDTQY
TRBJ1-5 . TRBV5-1 ASSFGQGSNQPQH
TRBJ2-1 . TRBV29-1 SITPLDEQF
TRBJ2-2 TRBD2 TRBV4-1 ASSQVVAGILMRELF
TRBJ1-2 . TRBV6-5 ASRREPGAGGGSGYT
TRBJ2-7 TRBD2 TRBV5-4 ASSAGLAGSSYEQY
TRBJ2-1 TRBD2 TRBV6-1 ASRTSGANYNEQF
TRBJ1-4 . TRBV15 ATSRDMTVANEKLF
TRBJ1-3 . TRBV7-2 ASRTVGGNTIY
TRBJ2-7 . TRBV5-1 ASSWDAQGEQY
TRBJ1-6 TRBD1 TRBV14 ASSGDRGGSPLH
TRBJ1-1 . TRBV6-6 ASSYSVGTRNTEAF
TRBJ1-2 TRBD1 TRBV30 AWAGQGAHGYT
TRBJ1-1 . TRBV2 ASRLSEAF
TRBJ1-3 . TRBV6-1 ASRTQGPSGNTIY
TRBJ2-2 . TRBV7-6 ASSHEYPVRGELF
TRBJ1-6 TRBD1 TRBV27 ASSLFPTGQGNSPLH
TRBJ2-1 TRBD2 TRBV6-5 ASSSQRGGREGEQF
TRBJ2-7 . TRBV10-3 ATGNGEVREQY
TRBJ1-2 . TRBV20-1 SATRDGGGGYT
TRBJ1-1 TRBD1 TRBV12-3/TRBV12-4 ASRKGGQGLTEAF
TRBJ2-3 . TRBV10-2 ASSEASGRTDTQY
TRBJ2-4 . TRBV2 ASSELPGNIQY
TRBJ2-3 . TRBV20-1 SARADTQY
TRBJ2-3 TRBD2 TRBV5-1 ASSSYTIAGVTDTQY
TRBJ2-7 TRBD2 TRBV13 ASSLGSSGLYEQY
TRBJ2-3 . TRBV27 ASREVLGRPLTDTQY
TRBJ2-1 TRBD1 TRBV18 ASSRGQSSYNEQF
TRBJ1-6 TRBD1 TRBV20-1 SASGTGGSPLH